This TCR beta chain comes out of a study of T-cell memory formation after mild COVID-19. Study overall: TCR clusters were largely donor specific. Broader study findings: The appearance of some responding clones in pre-infection memory suggested that cross-reactive memory joined. Contracting clones from day 15 to 85 had balanced CD4/CD8; later expanders favoured CD4+. Those CD4+ clones that contracted were mainly in CM and EM (CD8+ ones in EMRA).

TCRdb re-called the 5' RACE reads through MiXCR, storing one row per CDR3 protein. The repertoire holds 310,000 or so distinct CDR3 sequences, with approximately 15% as singletons. On this clonotype itself: Its target is unknown.

The germline V gene has CDR1 SNHLY and CDR2 FYNNEI. Unmatched junction bases numbered 2, after V lost 0 bases and J lost 1 base. The CDR3 has 15 amino acids. This TCR came from a man between 18 and 29 years old who had mild COVID-19 (a few samples of this study predate the infection). Cell type and time point are not known. Specimen: PBMCs or a T cell subset sorted from them (not recorded which). The chain links TRBV2 to TRBJ2-7; TRBD1 matches 8 bases. The CDR3 bases are TGTGCCAGCAGTGAAGCCGGGACAGGTTCCTACGAGCAGTACTTC. Protein: CASSEAGTGSYEQYF.